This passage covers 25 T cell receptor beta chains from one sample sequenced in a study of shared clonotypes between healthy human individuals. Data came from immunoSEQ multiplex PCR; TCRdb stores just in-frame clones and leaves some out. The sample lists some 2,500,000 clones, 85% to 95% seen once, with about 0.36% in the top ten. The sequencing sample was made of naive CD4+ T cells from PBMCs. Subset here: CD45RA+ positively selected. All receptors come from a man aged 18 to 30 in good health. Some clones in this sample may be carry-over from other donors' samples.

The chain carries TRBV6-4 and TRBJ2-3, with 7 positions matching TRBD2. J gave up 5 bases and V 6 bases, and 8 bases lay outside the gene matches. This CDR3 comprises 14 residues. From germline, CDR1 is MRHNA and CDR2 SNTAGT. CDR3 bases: TGTGCCAGCAGCTACGGGGGGAGACTAGATACGCAGTATTTT. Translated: CASSYGGRLDTQYF.

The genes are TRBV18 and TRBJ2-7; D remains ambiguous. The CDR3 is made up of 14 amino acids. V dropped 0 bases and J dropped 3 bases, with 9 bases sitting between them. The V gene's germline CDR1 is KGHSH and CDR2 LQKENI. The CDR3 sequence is CASSPPGLIYEQYF. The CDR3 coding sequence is TGTGCCAGCTCACCACCGGGGTTAATCTACGAGCAGTACTTC.

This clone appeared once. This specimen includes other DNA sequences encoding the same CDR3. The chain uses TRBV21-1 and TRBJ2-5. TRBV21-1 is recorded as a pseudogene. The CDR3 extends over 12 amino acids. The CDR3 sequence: CASSKVTETQYF. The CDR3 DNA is TGTGCCAGCAGCAAAGTGACAGAGACCCAGTACTTC.

CDR3 amino acids: CASSPVWGGDYGYTF. CDR3 nucleotide sequence: TGCGCCAGCAGCCCGGTGTGGGGAGGTGACTATGGCTACACCTTC. The J gene is TRBJ1-2, the V gene TRBV5-1; D uncertain. The V gene's germline CDR1 is SGHRS and CDR2 YFSETQ. Trimming cost V 4 bases and J 3 bases, with 16 bases left between them. This CDR3 comprises 15 residues.

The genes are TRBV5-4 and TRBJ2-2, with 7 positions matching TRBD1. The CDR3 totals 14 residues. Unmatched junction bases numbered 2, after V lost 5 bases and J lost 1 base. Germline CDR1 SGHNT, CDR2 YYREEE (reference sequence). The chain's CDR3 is CASRAGGNTGELFF. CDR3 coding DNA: TGTGCCAGCAGGGCAGGGGGGAACACCGGGGAGCTGTTTTTT.

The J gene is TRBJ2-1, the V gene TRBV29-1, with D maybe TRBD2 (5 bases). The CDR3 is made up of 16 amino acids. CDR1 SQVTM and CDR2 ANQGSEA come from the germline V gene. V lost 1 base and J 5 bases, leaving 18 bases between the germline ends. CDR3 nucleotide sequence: TGCAGCGTTGAAGTAAAAGCTAGCCTTTTAAACAATGAGCAGTTCTTC. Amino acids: CSVEVKASLLNNEQFF.

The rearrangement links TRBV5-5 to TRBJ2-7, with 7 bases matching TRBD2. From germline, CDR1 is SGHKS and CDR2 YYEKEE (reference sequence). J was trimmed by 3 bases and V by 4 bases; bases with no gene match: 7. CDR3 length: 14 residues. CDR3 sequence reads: CASSAGGGIYEQYF. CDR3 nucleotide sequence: TGTGCCAGCAGCGCTGGGGGAGGGATCTACGAGCAGTACTTC.

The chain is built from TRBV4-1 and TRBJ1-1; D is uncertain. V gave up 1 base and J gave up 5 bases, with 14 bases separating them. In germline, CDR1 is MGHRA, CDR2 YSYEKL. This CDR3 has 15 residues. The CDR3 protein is CASSQVREGRTEAFF. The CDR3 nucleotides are TGCGCCAGCAGCCAAGTAAGGGAGGGAAGGACTGAAGCTTTCTTT.

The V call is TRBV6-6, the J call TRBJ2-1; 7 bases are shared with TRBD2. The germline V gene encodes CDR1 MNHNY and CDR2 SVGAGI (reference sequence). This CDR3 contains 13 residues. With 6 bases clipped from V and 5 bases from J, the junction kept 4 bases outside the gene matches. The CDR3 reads CASRRTRDNEQFF. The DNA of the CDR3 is TGTGCCAGCAGAAGGACTAGGGACAATGAGCAGTTCTTC.

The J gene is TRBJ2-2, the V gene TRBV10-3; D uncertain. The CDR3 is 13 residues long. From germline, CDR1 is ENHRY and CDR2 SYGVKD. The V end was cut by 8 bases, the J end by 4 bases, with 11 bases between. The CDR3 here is CAIRDGVTGELFF. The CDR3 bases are TGTGCCATCCGCGACGGAGTCACCGGGGAGCTGTTTTTT.

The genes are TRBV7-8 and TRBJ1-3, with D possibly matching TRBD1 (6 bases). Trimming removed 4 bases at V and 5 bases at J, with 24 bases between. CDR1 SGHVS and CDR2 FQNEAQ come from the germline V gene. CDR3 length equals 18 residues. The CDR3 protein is CASSSHSLGAKIRNTIYF. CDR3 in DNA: TGTGCCAGCAGCTCGCACTCTCTGGGGGCAAAGATTCGAAACACCATATATTTT.

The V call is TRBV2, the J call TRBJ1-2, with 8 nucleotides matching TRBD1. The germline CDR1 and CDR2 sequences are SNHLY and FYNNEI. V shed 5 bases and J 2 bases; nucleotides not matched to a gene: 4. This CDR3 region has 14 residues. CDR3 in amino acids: CASSRTGLNYGYTF. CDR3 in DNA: TGTGCCAGCAGTAGGACAGGGTTAAACTATGGCTACACCTTC.

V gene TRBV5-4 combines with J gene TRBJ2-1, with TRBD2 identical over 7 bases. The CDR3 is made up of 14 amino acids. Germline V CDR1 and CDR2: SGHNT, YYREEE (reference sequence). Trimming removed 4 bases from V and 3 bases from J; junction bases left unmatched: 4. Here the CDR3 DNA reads TGTGCCAGCAGCGCGGGAGTAGTCTACAATGAGCAGTTCTTC. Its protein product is CASSAGVVYNEQFF.

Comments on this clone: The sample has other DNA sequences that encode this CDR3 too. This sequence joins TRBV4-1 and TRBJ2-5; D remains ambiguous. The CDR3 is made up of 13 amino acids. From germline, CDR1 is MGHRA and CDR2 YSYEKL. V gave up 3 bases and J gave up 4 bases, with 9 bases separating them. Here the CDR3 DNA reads TGCGCCAGCAGCCACCCTGGGGTAGAGACCCAGTACTTC. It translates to CASSHPGVETQYF.

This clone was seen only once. The DNA of the CDR3 is TGTGCCAGCAGTACGGACGGGGTCAAAAACATTCAGTACTTC. Protein product: CASSTDGVKNIQYF. The chain joins TRBV28 to TRBJ2-4, with D perhaps matching TRBD2 (5 bases). Germline V lookup: CDR1 MDHEN, CDR2 SYDVKM. The CDR3 consists of 14 residues. Trimming shortened V by 5 bases and J by 3 bases, and 11 bases separated the two germline ends.

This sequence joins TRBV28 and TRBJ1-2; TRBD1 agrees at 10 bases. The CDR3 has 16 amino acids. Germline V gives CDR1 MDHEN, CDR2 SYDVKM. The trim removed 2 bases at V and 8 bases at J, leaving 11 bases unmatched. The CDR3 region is CASSLIWGTGAEGYTF. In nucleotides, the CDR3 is TGTGCCAGCAGTTTAATATGGGGGACAGGGGCTGAAGGCTACACCTTC.

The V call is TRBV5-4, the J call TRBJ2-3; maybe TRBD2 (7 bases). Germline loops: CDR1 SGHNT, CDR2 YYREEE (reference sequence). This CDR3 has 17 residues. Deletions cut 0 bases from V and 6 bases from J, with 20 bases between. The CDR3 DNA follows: TGTGCCAGCAGCTTGGCGGTGGGAGGGACAACGACGGATACGCAGTATTTT. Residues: CASSLAVGGTTTDTQYF.

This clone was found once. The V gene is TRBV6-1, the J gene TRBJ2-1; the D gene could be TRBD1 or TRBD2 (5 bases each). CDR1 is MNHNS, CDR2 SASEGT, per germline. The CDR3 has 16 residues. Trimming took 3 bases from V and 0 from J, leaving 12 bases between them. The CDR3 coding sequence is TGTGCCAGCAGTGAGGTTAAGGGGAGCTCCTACAATGAGCAGTTCTTC. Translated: CASSEVKGSSYNEQFF.

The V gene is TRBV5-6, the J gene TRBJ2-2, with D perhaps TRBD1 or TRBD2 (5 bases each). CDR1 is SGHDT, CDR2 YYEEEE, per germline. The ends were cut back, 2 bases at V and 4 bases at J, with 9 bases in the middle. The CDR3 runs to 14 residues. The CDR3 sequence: CASSFKGPTGELFF. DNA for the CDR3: TGTGCCAGCAGCTTTAAGGGACCCACCGGGGAGCTGTTTTTT.

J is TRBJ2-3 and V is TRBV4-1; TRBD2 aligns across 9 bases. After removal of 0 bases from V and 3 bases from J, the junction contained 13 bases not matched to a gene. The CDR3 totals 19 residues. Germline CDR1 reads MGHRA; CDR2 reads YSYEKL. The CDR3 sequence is CASSQERGQREVRTDTQYF. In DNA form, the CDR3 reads TGCGCCAGCAGCCAAGAAAGAGGGCAGCGGGAGGTACGGACAGATACGCAGTATTTT.

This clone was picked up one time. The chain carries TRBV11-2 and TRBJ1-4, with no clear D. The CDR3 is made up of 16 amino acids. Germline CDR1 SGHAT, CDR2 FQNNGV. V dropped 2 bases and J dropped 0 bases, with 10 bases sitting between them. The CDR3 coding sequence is TGTGCCAGCAGCTTATCCGATATTGCAACTAATGAAAAACTGTTTTTT. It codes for CASSLSDIATNEKLFF.

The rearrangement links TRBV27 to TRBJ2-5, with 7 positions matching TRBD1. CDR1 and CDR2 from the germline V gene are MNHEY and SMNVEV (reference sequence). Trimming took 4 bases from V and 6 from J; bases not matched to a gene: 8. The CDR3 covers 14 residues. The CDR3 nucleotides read TGTGCCAGCAGTTCCGGGACAGCCAGACAGACCCAGTACTTC. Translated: CASSSGTARQTQYF.

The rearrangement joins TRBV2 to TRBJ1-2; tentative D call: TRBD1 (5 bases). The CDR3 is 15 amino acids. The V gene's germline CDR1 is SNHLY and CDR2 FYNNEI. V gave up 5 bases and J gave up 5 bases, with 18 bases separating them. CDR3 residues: CASSHGPGRGYGYTF. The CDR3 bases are TGTGCCAGCAGTCACGGTCCAGGGCGCGGTTATGGCTACACCTTC.

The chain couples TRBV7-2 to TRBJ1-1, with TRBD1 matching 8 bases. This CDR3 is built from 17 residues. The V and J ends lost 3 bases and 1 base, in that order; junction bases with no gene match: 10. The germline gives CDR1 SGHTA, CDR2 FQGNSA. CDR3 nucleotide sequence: TGTGCCAGCAGCTTCTTGCCGGGACAGGCCGAGAACACTGAAGCTTTCTTT. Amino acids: CASSFLPGQAENTEAFF.

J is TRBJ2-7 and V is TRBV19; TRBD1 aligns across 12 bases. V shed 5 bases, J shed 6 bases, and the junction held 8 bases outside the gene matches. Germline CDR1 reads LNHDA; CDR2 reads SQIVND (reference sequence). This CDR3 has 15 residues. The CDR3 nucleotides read TGTGCCAGTAGTGCCCCCCGGGACAGGGGGCTCGAGCAGTACTTC. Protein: CASSAPRDRGLEQYF. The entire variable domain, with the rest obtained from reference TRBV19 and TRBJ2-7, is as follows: DGGITQSPKYLFRKEGQNVTLSCEQNLNHDAMYWYRQDPGQGLRLIYYSQIVNDFQKGDIAEGYSVSREKKESFPLTVTSAQKNPTAFYLCASSAPRDRGLEQYFGPGTRLTVT.